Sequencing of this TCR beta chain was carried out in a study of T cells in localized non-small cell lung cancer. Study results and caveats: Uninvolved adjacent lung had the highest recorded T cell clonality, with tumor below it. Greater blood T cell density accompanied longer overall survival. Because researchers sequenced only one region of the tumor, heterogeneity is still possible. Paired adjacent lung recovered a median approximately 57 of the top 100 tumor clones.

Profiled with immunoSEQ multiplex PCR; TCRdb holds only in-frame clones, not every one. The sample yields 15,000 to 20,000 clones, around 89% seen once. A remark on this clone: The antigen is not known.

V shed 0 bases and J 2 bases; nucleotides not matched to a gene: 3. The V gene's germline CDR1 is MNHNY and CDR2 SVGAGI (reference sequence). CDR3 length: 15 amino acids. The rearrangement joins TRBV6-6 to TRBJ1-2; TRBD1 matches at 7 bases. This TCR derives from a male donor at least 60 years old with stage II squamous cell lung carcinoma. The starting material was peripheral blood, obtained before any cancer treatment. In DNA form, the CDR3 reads TGTGCCAGCAGTTACTCGAGGGACAGCAACTATGGCTACACCTTC. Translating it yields CASSYSRDSNYGYTF.